A selection of T cell receptor beta chains follows, all from one sample in a study of T cells in Graves' hyperthyroidism and ophthalmopathy. TCRdb re-called the multiplex PCR reads with MiXCR, one entry per CDR3 protein. The data hold about 500,000 distinct CDR3 sequences, with over 15% observed a single time. Sequencing input: blood. These receptors were obtained from a woman between 18 and 30 years old with Graves' ophthalmopathy. Both conserved end residues are trimmed from each CDR3. Each record gives: V gene, J gene, CDR3 length, CDR3 protein.

>TRBV28|TRBJ2-2|12
ASSPGTETGELF
>TRBV27|TRBJ2-7|11
ASSAPARSEQY
>TRBV3-1|TRBJ2-7|12
ASSQDRSSYEQY
>TRBV30|TRBJ2-7|13
AWSSGLANTYEQY
>TRBV20-1|TRBJ1-2|12
SARDLGQGYGYT
>TRBV20-1|TRBJ2-7|13
SASPTSGRVDEQY
>TRBV19|TRBJ1-5|12
ASSIGTGNQPQH
>TRBV29-1|TRBJ2-1|12
SAIDAGIYNEQF
>TRBV19|TRBJ1-1|12
ASTDGGVNTEAF
>TRBV28|TRBJ2-3|12
ASRSGRSTDTQY
>TRBV4-1|TRBJ1-1|13
ASSHIWAGHTEAF
>TRBV7-9|TRBJ1-3|12
ASSDGAAANTIY
>TRBV5-1|TRBJ1-2|13
ASTLQTDHYDGYT
>TRBV27|TRBJ2-5|12
ASSWRQGGETQY